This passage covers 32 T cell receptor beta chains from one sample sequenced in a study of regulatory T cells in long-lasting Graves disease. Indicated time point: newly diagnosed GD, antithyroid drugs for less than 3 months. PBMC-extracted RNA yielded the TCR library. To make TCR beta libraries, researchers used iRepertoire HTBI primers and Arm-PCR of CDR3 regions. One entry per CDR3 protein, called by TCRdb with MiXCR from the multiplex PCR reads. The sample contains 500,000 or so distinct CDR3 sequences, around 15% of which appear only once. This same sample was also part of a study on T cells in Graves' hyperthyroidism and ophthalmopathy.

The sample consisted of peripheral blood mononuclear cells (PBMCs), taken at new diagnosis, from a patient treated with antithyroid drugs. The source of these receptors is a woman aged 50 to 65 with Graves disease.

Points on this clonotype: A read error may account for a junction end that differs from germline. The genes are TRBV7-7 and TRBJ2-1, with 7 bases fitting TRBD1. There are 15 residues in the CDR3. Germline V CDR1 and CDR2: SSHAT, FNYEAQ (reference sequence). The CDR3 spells CASSSGQAFYNEQFF. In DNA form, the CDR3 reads TGTGCTAGCAGCTCCGGACAGGCCTTCTACAATGAGCAGTTCTTC.

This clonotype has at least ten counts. CDR3 nucleotide sequence: TGCGCCAGCACCCGCGGCGTGTCAGGGGAAAACTATGGCTACACCTTC. This sequence encodes CASTRGVSGENYGYTF. The rearrangement uses TRBV5-1 and TRBJ1-2; D may be TRBD1 (6 bases). V was cut by 6 bases and J by 2 bases, with 20 bases left in between. The CDR3 is made up of 16 amino acids. Germline assignment: CDR1 SGHRS and CDR2 YFSETQ. The whole variable domain, remainder taken from reference TRBV5-1 and TRBJ1-2, is KAGVTQTPRYLIKTRGQQVTLSCSPISGHRSVSWYQQTPGQGLQFLFEYFSETQRNKGNFPGRFSGRQFSNSRSEMNVSTLELGDSALYLCASTRGVSGENYGYTFGSGTRLTVV.

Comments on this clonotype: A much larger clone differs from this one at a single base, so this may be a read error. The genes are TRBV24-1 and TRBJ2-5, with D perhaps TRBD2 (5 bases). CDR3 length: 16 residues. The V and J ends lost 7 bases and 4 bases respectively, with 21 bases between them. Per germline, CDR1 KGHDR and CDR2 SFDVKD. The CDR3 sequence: CATRGDREQVGETQYF. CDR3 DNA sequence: TGTGCCACCAGAGGAGACCGGGAACAAGTGGGAGAGACCCAGTACTTC.

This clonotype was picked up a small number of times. The CDR3 loop is CAWRAMGGRGNEQFF. The DNA for the CDR3 is TGTGCCTGGAGAGCAATGGGCGGGAGGGGCAATGAGCAGTTCTTC. The chain is built from TRBV30 and TRBJ2-1, with 9 bases that match TRBD2. Germline-derived CDR1 and CDR2 are GTSNPN and SVGIG (reference sequence). The J segment lost 6 bases and the V segment lost 3 bases, leaving 9 bases of the junction unmatched. The CDR3 contains 15 residues.

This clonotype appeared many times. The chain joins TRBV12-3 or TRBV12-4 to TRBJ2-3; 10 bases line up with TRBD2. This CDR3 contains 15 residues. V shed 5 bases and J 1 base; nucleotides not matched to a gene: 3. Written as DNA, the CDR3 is TGTGCCAGCAGTAGCGGGAGGGCCGGCACAGATACGCAGTATTTT. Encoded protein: CASSSGRAGTDTQYF.

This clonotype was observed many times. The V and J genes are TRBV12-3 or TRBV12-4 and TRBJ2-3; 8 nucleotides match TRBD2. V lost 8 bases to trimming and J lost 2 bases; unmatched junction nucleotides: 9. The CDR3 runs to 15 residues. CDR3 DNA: TGTGCCAGCGATCCCCCGCGGGAGGTCACAGATACGCAGTATTTT. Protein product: CASDPPREVTDTQYF.

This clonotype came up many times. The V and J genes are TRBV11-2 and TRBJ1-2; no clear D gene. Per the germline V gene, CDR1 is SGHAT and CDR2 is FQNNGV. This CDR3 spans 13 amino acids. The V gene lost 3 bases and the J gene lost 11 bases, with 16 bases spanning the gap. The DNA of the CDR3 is TGTGCCAGCAGCTTGAACCCGGAGGCATCGTACACCTTC. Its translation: CASSLNPEASYTF.

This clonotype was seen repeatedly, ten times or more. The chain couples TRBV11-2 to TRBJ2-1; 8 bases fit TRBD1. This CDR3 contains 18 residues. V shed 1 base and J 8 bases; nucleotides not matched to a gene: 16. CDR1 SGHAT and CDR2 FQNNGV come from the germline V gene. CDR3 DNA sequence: TGTGCCAGCAGCTTAGGACAGTCCCGGACAGGGACTCGGGATGAGCAGTTCTTC. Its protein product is CASSLGQSRTGTRDEQFF.

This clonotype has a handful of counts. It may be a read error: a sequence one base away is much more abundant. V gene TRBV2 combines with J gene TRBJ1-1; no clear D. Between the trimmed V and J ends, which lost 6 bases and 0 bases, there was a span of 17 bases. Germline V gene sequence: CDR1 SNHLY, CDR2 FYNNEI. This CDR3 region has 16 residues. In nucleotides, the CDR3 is TGTGCCAGCAGCCGCCAAGACGAACAGTTGAACACTGAAGCTTTCTTT. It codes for CASSRQDEQLNTEAFF.

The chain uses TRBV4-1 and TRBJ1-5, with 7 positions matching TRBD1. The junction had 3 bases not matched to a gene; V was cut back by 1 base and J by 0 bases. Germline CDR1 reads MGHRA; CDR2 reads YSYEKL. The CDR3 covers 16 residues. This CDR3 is CASSQGQGPSNQPQHF. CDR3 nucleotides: TGCGCCAGCAGCCAAGGACAGGGTCCTAGCAATCAGCCCCAGCATTTT.

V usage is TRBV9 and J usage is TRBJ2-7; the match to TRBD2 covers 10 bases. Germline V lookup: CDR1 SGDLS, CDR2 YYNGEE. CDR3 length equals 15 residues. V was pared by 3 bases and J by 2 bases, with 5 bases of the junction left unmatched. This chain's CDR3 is CASSEGLASTYEQYF. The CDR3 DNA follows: TGTGCCAGCAGCGAGGGACTAGCGAGCACCTACGAGCAGTACTTC.

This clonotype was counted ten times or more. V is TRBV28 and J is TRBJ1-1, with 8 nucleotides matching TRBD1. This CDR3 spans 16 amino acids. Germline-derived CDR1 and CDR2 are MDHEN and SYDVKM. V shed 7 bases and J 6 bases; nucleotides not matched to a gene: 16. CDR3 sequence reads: CASTHPGTGGRAEAFF. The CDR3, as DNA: TGTGCCAGCACCCATCCCGGGACAGGTGGAAGGGCTGAAGCTTTCTTT.

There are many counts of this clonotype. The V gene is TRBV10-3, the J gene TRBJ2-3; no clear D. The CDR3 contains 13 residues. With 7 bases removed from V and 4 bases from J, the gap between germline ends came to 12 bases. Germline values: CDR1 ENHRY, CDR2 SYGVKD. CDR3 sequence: CAINKDRADTQYF. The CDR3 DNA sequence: TGTGCCATCAATAAGGATAGGGCAGATACGCAGTATTTT.

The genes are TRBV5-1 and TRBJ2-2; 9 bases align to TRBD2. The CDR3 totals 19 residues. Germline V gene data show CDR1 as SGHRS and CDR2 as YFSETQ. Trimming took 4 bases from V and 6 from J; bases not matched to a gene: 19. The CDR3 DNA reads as TGCGCCAGCAGCGTCGGCGGTGTTAGCGGGAGTCTGGGGCCCGGGGAGCTGTTTTTT. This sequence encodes CASSVGGVSGSLGPGELFF.

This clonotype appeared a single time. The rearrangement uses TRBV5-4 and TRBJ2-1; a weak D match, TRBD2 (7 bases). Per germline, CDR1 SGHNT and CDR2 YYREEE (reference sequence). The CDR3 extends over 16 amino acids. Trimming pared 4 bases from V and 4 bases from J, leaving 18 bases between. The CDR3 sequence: CASSPGGQRSYNEQFF. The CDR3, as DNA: TGTGCCAGCAGCCCGGGGGGCCAGCGGAGTTACAATGAGCAGTTCTTC.

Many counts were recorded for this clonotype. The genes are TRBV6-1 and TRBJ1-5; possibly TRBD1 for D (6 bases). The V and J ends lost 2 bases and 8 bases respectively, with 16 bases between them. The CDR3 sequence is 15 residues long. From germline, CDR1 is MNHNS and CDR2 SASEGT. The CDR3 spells CASSEFAGVNKPQHF. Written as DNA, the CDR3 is TGTGCCAGCAGTGAATTCGCAGGGGTTAACAAGCCCCAGCATTTT.

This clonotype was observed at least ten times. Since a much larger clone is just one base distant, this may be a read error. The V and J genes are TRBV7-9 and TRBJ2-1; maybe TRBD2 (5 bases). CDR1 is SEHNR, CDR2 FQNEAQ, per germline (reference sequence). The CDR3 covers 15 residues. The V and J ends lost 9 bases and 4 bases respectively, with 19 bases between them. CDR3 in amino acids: CASTLERKFYNEQFF. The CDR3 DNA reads TGTGCCAGTACCCTGGAGCGGAAATTTTACAATGAGCAGTTCTTC.

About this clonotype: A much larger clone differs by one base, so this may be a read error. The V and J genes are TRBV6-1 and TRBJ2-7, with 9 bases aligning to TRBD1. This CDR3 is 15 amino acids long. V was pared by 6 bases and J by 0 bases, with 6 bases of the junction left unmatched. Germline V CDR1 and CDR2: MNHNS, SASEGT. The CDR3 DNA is TGTGCCAGCAGCCCGGACAGGGGAAGCTCCTACGAGCAGTACTTC. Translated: CASSPDRGSSYEQYF.

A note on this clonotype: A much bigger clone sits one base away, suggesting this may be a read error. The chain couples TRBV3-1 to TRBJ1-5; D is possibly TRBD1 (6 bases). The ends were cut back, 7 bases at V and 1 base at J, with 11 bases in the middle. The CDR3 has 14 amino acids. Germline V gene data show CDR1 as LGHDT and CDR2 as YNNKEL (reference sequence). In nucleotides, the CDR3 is TGTGCCAGCACTAAGGGGGGGAGCAATCAGCCCCAGCATTTT. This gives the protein CASTKGGSNQPQHF.

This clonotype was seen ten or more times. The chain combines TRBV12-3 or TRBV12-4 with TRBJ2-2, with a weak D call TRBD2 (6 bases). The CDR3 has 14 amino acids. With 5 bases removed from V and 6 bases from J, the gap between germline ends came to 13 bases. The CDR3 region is CASSTGDWAGELFF. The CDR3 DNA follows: TGTGCCAGCAGTACCGGGGACTGGGCCGGGGAGCTGTTTTTT.

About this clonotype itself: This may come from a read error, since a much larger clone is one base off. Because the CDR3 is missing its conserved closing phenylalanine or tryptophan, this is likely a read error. CDR3 region: CSAPGLAGDETQYC. DNA for the CDR3: TGCAGTGCTCCGGGACTAGCGGGAGACGAGACCCAGTACTGC. The chain employs TRBV20-1 and TRBJ2-5; the match to TRBD2 covers 14 bases. The CDR3 is made up of 14 amino acids. Germline V gives CDR1 DFQATT, CDR2 SNEGSKA (reference sequence). V lost 5 bases, J lost 5 bases, and 4 bases stayed unmatched.

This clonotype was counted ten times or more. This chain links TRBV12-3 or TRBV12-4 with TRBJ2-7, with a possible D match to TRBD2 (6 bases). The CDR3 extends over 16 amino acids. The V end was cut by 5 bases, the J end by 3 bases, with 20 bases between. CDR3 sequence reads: CASSPRGTAPYYEQYF. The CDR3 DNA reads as TGTGCCAGCAGTCCCCGCGGGACGGCCCCCTACTACGAGCAGTACTTC.

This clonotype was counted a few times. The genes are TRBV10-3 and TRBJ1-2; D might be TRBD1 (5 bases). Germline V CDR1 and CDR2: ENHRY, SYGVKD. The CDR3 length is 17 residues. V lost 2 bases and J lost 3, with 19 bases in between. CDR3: CAISEAGSIQWDYGYTF. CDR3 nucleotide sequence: TGTGCCATCAGTGAGGCAGGGTCGATCCAGTGGGACTATGGCTACACCTTC.

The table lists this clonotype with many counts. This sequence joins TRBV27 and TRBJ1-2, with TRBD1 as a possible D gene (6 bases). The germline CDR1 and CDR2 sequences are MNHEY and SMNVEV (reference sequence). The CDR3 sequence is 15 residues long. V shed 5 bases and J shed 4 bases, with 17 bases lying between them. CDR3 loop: CASSLGGGQIYGYTF. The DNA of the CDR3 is TGTGCCAGCAGTCTTGGGGGGGGGCAAATCTATGGCTACACCTTC.

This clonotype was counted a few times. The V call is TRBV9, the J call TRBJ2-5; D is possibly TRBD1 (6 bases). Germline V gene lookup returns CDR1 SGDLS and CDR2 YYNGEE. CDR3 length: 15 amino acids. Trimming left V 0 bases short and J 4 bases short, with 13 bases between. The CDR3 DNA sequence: TGTGCCAGCAGCGTAGTACAGGGTTTAAGAGAGACCCAGTACTTC. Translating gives CASSVVQGLRETQYF.

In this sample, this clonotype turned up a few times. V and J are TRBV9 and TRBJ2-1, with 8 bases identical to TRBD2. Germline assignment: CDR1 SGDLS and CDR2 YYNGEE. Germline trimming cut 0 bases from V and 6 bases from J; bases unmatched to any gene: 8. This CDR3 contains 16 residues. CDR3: CASSVVFNGRANEQFF. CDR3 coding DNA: TGTGCCAGCAGCGTAGTCTTCAACGGGAGGGCCAATGAGCAGTTCTTC.

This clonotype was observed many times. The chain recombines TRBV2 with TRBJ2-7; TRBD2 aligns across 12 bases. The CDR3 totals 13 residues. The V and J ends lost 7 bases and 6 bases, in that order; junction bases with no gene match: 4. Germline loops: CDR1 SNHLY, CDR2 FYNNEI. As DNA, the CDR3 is TGTGCCAGCAAGGAGACTAGCGGGAGCGAGCAGTACTTC. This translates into CASKETSGSEQYF. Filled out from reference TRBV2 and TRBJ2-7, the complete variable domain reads EPEVTQTPSHQVTQMGQEVILRCVPISNHLYFYWYRQILGQKVEFLVSFYNNEISEKSEIFDDQFSVERPDGSNFTLKIRSTKLEDSAMYFCASKETSGSEQYFGPGTRLTVT.

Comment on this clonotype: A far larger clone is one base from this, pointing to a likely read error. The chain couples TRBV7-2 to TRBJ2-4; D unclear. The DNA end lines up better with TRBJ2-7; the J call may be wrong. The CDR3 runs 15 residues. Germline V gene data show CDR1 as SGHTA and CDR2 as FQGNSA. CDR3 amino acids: CTSSRSDPSSYEQYF. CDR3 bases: TGTACCAGCAGTCGAAGCGACCCGAGCTCCTACGAGCAGTACTTC.

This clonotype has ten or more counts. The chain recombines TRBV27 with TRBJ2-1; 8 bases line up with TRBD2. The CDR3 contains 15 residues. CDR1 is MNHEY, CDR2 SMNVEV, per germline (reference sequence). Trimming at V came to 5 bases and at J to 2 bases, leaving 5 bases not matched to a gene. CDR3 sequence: CASSVTSGPYNEQFF. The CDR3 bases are TGTGCCAGCAGTGTAACTAGCGGTCCCTACAATGAGCAGTTCTTC.

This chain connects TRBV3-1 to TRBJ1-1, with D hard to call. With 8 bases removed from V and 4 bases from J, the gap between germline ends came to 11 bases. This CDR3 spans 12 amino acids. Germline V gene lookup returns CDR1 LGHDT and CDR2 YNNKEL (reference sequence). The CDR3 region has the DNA TGTGCCAGCGGTAGCGTGAGCACTGAAGCTTTCTTT. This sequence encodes CASGSVSTEAFF.

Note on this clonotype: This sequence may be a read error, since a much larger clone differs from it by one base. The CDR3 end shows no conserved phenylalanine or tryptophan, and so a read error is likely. The CDR3 bases are TGTGCCAGCAGTTTAAAGACTAGCGGGGGTGGCCTAAGGGAGACCCAGTACCTC. Translation: CASSLKTSGGGLRETQYL. The chain links TRBV28 to TRBJ2-5, with 12 bases fitting TRBD2. Germline loops: CDR1 MDHEN, CDR2 SYDVKM. The CDR3 totals 18 residues. V dropped 2 bases and J dropped 5; count of bases not matched to a gene: 12.

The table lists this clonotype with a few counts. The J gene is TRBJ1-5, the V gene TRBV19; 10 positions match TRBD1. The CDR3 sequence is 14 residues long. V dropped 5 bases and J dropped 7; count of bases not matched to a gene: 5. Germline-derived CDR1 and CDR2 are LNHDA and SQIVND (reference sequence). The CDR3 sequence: CASSRDRGPQPQHF. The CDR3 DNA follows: TGTGCCAGTAGTCGGGACAGGGGACCCCAGCCCCAGCATTTT.